The 20 T cell receptor beta chains presented below share a single source sample, sequenced in a study of T cell changes during pregnancy in multiple sclerosis. Only in-frame clones appear in the TCRdb table, and some are missing; sequencing was by immunoSEQ multiplex PCR. The profile shows tens of thousands of clones, roughly 88% of them singletons. The sample in question was peripheral blood, obtained after pregnancy. All receptors come from a female donor in good health, enrolled as a control in a pregnancy study.

The chain links TRBV2 to TRBJ1-3, with D perhaps matching TRBD1 (5 bases). The CDR3 is 13 residues long. Germline V gene sequence: CDR1 SNHLY, CDR2 FYNNEI. V was shortened by 11 bases and J by 0 bases, with 11 bases between the two germline ends. CDR3 sequence: CAGSQGSGNTIYF. CDR3 nucleotide sequence: TGTGCCGGATCTCAGGGCTCTGGAAACACCATATATTTT.

The rearrangement links TRBV5-6 to TRBJ2-7; TRBD1 is a possible D gene (5 bases). The CDR3 loop spans 14 amino acids. Germline values: CDR1 SGHDT, CDR2 YYEEEE. V lost 0 bases and J 4 bases, leaving 11 bases between the germline ends. CDR3 bases: TGTGCCAGCAGCTTGGAAGGGGCAGGGTACGAGCAGTACTTC. Translated, it gives CASSLEGAGYEQYF. Supplemented by reference TRBV5-6 and TRBJ2-7, the full variable domain reads DAGVTQSPTHLIKTRGQQVTLRCSPKSGHDTVSWYQQALGQGPQFIFQYYEEEERQRGNFPDRFSGHQFPNYSSELNVNALLLGDSALYLCASSLEGAGYEQYFGPGTRLTVT.

This clone was seen a few times. This sequence joins TRBV29-1 and TRBJ1-1, with 8 bases matching TRBD1. The CDR3 covers 14 residues. Germline CDR1 and CDR2: SQVTM and ANQGSEA. J was trimmed by 4 bases and V by 4 bases; bases with no gene match: 8. The CDR3 here is CSVGAGGFGTEAFF. The CDR3 nucleotides are TGCAGCGTTGGGGCAGGGGGCTTTGGCACTGAAGCTTTCTTT.

The rearrangement joins TRBV14 to TRBJ1-3; D may be TRBD1 (6 bases). This CDR3 comprises 19 residues. CDR1 and CDR2 from the germline V gene are SGHDN and FVKESK. V gave up 4 bases and J gave up 0 bases, with 22 bases separating them. CDR3 region: CASSPGRGADLISGNTIYF. DNA for the CDR3: TGTGCCAGCAGCCCTGGGAGGGGGGCCGATTTAATCTCTGGAAACACCATATATTTT.

This clone has just a few counts. The chain couples TRBV7-9 to TRBJ2-1, with unresolved D. From germline, CDR1 is SEHNR and CDR2 FQNEAQ (reference sequence). Trimming removed 1 base at V and 12 bases at J, with 13 bases between. This CDR3 has 13 residues. The CDR3 protein is CASSLGVALGQFF. In DNA, the CDR3 is TGTGCCAGCAGCTTAGGAGTAGCCCTGGGGCAGTTCTTC.

The chain combines TRBV7-2 with TRBJ1-1; TRBD1 agrees at 12 bases. The V gene's germline CDR1 is SGHTA and CDR2 FQGNSA. This CDR3 has 14 amino acids. The V and J ends lost 5 bases and 10 bases, in that order; junction bases with no gene match: 8. This chain's CDR3 is CASSLVGTGGAAFF. CDR3 sequence (DNA): TGTGCCAGCAGCCTCGTCGGGACAGGGGGCGCAGCTTTCTTT.

This rearrangement joins TRBV5-6 to TRBJ1-3; D gene uncertain. Germline assignment: CDR1 SGHDT and CDR2 YYEEEE. Trimming took 5 bases from V and 4 from J, leaving 10 bases between them. The CDR3 loop spans 13 amino acids. In DNA form, the CDR3 reads TGTGCCAGCAGTTTTAATCAGGGAAACACCATATATTTT. Translation gives CASSFNQGNTIYF.

V usage is TRBV14 and J usage is TRBJ1-2; D perhaps matches TRBD1 (5 bases). This CDR3 is 14 amino acids long. CDR1 and CDR2 (germline): SGHDN, FVKESK. Trimming left V 0 bases short and J 7 bases short, with 12 bases between. The CDR3: CASSQDRGTTGYTF. The DNA of the CDR3 is TGTGCCAGCAGCCAAGATAGGGGCACAACTGGCTACACCTTC.

This chain uses TRBV5-6 with TRBJ2-1; D is unresolved. V was clipped by 4 bases and J by 8 bases, with 10 bases between them. Germline CDR1 is SGHDT and CDR2 is YYEEEE. The CDR3 runs to 12 residues. The CDR3, as DNA: TGTGCCAGCAGCGTGTCCCTACATGAGCAGTTCTTC. Translation: CASSVSLHEQFF.

V gene TRBV5-4 combines with J gene TRBJ1-1; 9 bases agree with TRBD1. This CDR3 comprises 15 residues. The V segment lost 0 bases and the J segment 10 bases; nucleotides outside the gene matches: 10. Germline-derived CDR1 and CDR2 are SGHNT and YYREEE (reference sequence). DNA for the CDR3: TGTGCCAGCAGCTTGGGGGGGGGACAGGGAACTCCAGCTTTCTTT. This translates into CASSLGGGQGTPAFF. The whole variable domain, filled in from reference TRBV5-4 and TRBJ1-1, reads ETGVTQSPTHLIKTRGQQVTLRCSSQSGHNTVSWYQQALGQGPQFIFQYYREEENGRGNFPPRFSGLQFPNYSSELNVNALELDDSALYLCASSLGGGQGTPAFFGQGTRLTVV.

V usage is TRBV5-1 and J usage is TRBJ2-1, with 13 bases fitting TRBD2. The CDR3 is 18 amino acids. V trimming: 4 bases; J trimming: 6 bases; junction bases outside the gene matches: 13. In germline, CDR1 is SGHRS, CDR2 YFSETQ. The CDR3 DNA follows: TGCGCCAGCAGCCCTAACGGGGGACTAGCGGGGTTAGGCAATGAGCAGTTCTTC. Its translation is CASSPNGGLAGLGNEQFF.

The V and J genes are TRBV15 and TRBJ1-1; 8 bases fit TRBD1. The CDR3 has 14 amino acids. Looked up from germline, CDR1 is LNHNV and CDR2 is YYDKDF (reference sequence). Trimming cost V 5 bases and J 4 bases; bases outside gene matches: 6. CDR3 region: CATSQTGVGTEAFF. The DNA for the CDR3 is TGTGCCACCAGCCAGACAGGGGTCGGCACTGAAGCTTTCTTT. Full variable domain (missing parts from reference TRBV15 and TRBJ1-1): DAMVIQNPRYQVTQFGKPVTLSCSQTLNHNVMYWYQQKSSQAPKLLFHYYDKDFNNEADTPDNFQSRRPNTSFCFLDIRSPGLGDTAMYLCATSQTGVGTEAFFGQGTRLTVV.

The J gene is TRBJ2-3, the V gene TRBV7-2; 7 bases line up with TRBD2. Germline V CDR1 and CDR2: SGHTA, FQGNSA. The CDR3 has 18 amino acids. J gave up 0 bases and V 0 bases, and 9 bases lay outside the gene matches. As DNA, the CDR3 is TGTGCCAGCAGCTTAGCTCGACTAGCCCTTTATAGCACAGATACGCAGTATTTT. Translated, it gives CASSLARLALYSTDTQYF.

The chain couples TRBV30 to TRBJ1-5; D is possibly TRBD1 (6 bases). Trimming removed 4 bases at V and 6 bases at J, with 16 bases between. Per germline, CDR1 GTSNPN and CDR2 SVGIG (reference sequence). The CDR3 has 14 amino acids. Written as DNA, the CDR3 is TGTGCCTGGAATCTGGGGGCCCCTACTCAGCCCCAGCATTTT. Its translation: CAWNLGAPTQPQHF.

V and J are TRBV7-6 and TRBJ2-5; perhaps TRBD2 as D (6 bases). CDR3 length: 14 residues. Germline V CDR1 and CDR2: SGHVS, FNYEAQ. The ends were cut back, 5 bases at V and 4 bases at J, with 14 bases in the middle. CDR3 nucleotide sequence: TGTGCCAGCAGCCTAATCTTCGGGGGAGAGACCCAGTACTTC. It yields the protein CASSLIFGGETQYF.

The CDR3 loop is CASSYSITGLLDTQYF. CDR3 nucleotides: TGTGCCAGCAGTTACTCGATTACAGGGCTGCTAGATACGCAGTATTTT. The chain combines TRBV6-6 with TRBJ2-3, with a possible D match to TRBD1 (6 bases). V dropped 0 bases and J dropped 5 bases, with 15 bases sitting between them. CDR1 and CDR2 (germline): MNHNY, SVGAGI (reference sequence). The CDR3 sequence is 16 residues long.

This chain connects TRBV30 to TRBJ2-7; tentatively, D is TRBD2 (6 bases). Germline loops: CDR1 GTSNPN, CDR2 SVGIG (reference sequence). The CDR3 length is 15 residues. V lost 0 bases, J lost 7 bases, and 19 bases lay in between. The CDR3: CAWSVPGLQTGEQYF. CDR3 DNA: TGTGCCTGGAGTGTACCGGGACTCCAAACGGGGGAGCAGTACTTC.

This clone was recorded once. The chain employs TRBV11-1 and TRBJ2-1; perhaps TRBD1 as D (5 bases). Per germline, CDR1 SGHAT and CDR2 FQDESV (reference sequence). V lost 2 bases and J 5 bases, leaving 19 bases between the germline ends. The CDR3 loop spans 17 amino acids. Here the CDR3 DNA reads TGTGCCAGCAGCTTAAGGAGTGGGGCAGCGTCTCACAATGAGCAGTTCTTC. It translates to CASSLRSGAASHNEQFF. The full variable domain, in which reference TRBV11-1 and TRBJ2-1 provide the parts outside the CDR3, is EAEVAQSPRYKITEKSQAVAFWCDPISGHATLYWYRQILGQGPELLVQFQDESVVDDSQLPKDRFSAERLKGVDSTLKIQPAELGDSAMYLCASSLRSGAASHNEQFFGPGTRLTVL.

The chain recombines TRBV19 with TRBJ1-1, with D uncertain. The germline gives CDR1 LNHDA, CDR2 SQIVND (reference sequence). The CDR3 sequence is 14 residues long. The V gene lost 7 bases and the J gene lost 1 base, with 13 bases spanning the gap. CDR3 loop: CASTPVRQNTEAFF. The CDR3, as DNA: TGTGCCAGTACCCCGGTACGTCAGAACACTGAAGCTTTCTTT.

V and J are TRBV4-1 and TRBJ2-3; 12 nucleotides agree with TRBD2. V lost 4 bases and J lost 3; bases outside the gene matches: 8. Germline V gene lookup returns CDR1 MGHRA and CDR2 YSYEKL. The CDR3 has 17 residues. CDR3: CASSLSSGGAETDTQYF. Here the CDR3 DNA reads TGCGCCAGCAGCCTTTCTAGCGGGGGGGCGGAGACAGATACGCAGTATTTT.